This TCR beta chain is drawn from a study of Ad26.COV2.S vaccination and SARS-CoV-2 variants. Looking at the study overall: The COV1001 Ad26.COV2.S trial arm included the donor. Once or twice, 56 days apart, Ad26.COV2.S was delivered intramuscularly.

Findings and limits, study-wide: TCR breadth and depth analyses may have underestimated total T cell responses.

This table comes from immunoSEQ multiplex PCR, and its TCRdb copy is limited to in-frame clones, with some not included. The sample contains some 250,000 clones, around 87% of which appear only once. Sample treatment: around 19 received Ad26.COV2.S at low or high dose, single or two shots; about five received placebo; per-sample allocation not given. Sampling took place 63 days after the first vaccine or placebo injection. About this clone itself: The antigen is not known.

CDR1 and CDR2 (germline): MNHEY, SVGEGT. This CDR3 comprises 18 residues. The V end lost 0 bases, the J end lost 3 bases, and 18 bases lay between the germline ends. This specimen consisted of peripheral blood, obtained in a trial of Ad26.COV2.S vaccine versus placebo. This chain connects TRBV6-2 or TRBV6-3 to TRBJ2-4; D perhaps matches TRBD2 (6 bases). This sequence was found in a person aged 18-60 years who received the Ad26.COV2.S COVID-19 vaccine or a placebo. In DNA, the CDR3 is TGTGCCAGCAGTTACTCGTCGGGAGATGACTTGTTCAAAAACATTCAGTACTTC. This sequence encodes CASSYSSGDDLFKNIQYF.